This TCR beta chain was profiled in a study of shared clonotypes between healthy human individuals. Overall study findings and caveats: Researchers found naive subsets generally carried larger estimated richness than memory subsets.

A note on this clone: Its specificity is unknown.

Deep-level settings were used for running the assay. The assay was immunoSEQ multiplex PCR, and TCRdb's table has in-frame clones only and misses some. The sample includes millions of clones, more than 85% seen only once; the top ten take about 0.39%. Division of CD4+ cells produced a CD45RA+ naive subset and a CD45RA-negative memory subset. Germline V lookup: CDR1 SGHVS, CDR2 FNYEAQ. This CDR3 has 14 amino acids. Trimming took 1 base from V and 8 from J; bases not matched to a gene: 5. This chain links TRBV7-6 with TRBJ1-1; 9 bases align to TRBD1. The TCR was taken from a man aged 18 to 29 in good health. Some clones in this sample may be carry-over from other donors' samples. Sequences were obtained from naive CD4+ T cells from PBMCs. This sample's subset: CD45RA+ positively selected. This CDR3 is CASSLEVGTGEAFF. The CDR3 DNA reads as TGTGCCAGCAGCTTAGAAGTCGGGACAGGGGAAGCTTTCTTT.